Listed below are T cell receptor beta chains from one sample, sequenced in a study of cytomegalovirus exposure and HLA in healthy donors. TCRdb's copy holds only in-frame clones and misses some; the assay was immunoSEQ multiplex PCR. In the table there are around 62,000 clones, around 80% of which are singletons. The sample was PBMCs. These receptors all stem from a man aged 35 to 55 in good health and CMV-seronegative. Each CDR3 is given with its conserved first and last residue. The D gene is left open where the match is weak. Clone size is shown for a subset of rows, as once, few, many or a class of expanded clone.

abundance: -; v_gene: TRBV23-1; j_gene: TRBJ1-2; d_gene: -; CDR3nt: TGCGCCAGCAGCGTGGGCGGACAGTATTATAACTATGGCTACACCTTC; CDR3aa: CASSVGGQYYNYGYTF
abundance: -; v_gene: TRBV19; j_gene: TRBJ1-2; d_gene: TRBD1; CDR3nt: TGTGCCAGTAGTATAAGGACAGGGGTCGACTATGGCTACACCTTC; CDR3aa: CASSIRTGVDYGYTF
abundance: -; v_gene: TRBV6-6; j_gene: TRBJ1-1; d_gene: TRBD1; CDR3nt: TGTGCCAGCAGTTACCCCGACAGGGAGGCTTTCTTT; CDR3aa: CASSYPDREAFF
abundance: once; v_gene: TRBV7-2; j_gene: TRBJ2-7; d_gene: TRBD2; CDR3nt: TGTGCCAGCAGCGCAGTCGGGGGGACCCCGGCTTACGAGCAGTACTTC; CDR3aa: CASSAVGGTPAYEQYF
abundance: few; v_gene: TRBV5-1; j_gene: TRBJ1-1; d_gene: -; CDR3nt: TGCGCCAGCAGCTGGCGGGGGACGAACACTGAAGCTTTCTTT; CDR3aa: CASSWRGTNTEAFF
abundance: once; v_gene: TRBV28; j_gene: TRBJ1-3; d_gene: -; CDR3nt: TGTGCCAGCAGTATGACGGGATCTGGAAACACCATATATTTT; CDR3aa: CASSMTGSGNTIYF
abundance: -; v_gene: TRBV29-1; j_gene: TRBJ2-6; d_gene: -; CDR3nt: TGCAGCGTCTCCCCCGGGAGCTCTGGGGCCAACGTCCTGACTTTC; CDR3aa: CSVSPGSSGANVLTF
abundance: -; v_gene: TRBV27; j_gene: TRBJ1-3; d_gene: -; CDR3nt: TGTGCCAGCAGTCCGTCAGGGCTGGGGGGCACCATATATTTT; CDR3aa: CASSPSGLGGTIYF
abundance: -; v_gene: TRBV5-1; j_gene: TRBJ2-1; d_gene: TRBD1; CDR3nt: TGCGCCAGCAGGGTATTACAGGGGGGTGAGCAGTTCTTC; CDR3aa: CASRVLQGGEQFF
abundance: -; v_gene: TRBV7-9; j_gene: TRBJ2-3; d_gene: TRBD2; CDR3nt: TGTGCCAGCAGCTTTCAGCGGGAGCGCGTTTCAGATACGCAGTATTTT; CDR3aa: CASSFQRERVSDTQYF
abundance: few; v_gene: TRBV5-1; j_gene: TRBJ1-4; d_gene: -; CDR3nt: TGCGCCAGCAGCCCGGACGGACTTAATGAAAAACTGTTTTTT; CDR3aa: CASSPDGLNEKLFF
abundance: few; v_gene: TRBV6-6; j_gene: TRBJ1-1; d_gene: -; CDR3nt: TGTGCCAGCAGTGGGGGGGCTGGCACTGAAGCTTTCTTT; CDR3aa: CASSGGAGTEAFF
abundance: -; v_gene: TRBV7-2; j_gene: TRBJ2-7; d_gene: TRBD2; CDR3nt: TGTGCCAGCAGCTTCCAGCGGGGGACCTACGAGCAGTACTTC; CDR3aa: CASSFQRGTYEQYF
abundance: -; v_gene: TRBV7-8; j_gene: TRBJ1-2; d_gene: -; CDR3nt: TGTGCCAGCAGGGGAGGGATTAGCGGTGGCTACACCTTC; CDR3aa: CASRGGISGGYTF
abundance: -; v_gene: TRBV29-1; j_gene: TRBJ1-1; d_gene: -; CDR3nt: TGCAGCGTTGAGGGACATGAGAACACTGAAGCTTTCTTT; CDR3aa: CSVEGHENTEAFF
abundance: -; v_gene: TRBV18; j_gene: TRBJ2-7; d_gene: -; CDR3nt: TGTGCCAGCTCACCAGTTCGCAGGCCATACGAGCAGTACTTC; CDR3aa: CASSPVRRPYEQYF
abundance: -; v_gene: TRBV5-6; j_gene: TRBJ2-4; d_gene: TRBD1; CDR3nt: TGTGCCAGCAGCTTTACAGGGGAAAACATTCAGTACTTC; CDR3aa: CASSFTGENIQYF
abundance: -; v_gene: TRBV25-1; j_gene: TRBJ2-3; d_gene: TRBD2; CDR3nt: TGTGCCAGCAGGGGACTAGCGGGGGGGGATACGCAGTATTTT; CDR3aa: CASRGLAGGDTQYF
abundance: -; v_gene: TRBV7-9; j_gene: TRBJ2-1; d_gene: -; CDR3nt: TGTGCCAGCAGGGGTAGCGGAAATCCCTACAATGAGCAGTTCTTC; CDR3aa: CASRGSGNPYNEQFF
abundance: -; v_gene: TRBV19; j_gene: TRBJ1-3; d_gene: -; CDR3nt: TGTGCCAGTTCTACAGTGGCTCTCTCTGGAAACACCATATATTTT; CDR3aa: CASSTVALSGNTIYF
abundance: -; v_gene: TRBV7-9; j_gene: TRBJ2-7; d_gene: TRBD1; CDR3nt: TGTGCCAGCAGCAAAAGACAGGGCTCCTACGAGCAGTACTTC; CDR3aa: CASSKRQGSYEQYF
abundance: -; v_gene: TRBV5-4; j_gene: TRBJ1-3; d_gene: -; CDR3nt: TGTGCCAGCAGCTTGTCACACGTTCCCTCTGGAAACACCATATATTTT; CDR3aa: CASSLSHVPSGNTIYF
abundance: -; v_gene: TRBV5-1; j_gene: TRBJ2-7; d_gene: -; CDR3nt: TGCGCCAGCAGCTTGGTGTCAGAATTCTCCTACGAGCAGTACTTC; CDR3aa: CASSLVSEFSYEQYF
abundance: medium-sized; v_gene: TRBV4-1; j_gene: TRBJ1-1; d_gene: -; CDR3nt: TGCGCCAGCAGCCAAGCGTACAGTGAAGCTTTCTTT; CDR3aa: CASSQAYSEAFF
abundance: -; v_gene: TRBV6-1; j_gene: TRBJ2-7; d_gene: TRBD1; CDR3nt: TGTGCCAGCAGTGGGACAGGGGGGTCCTACGAGCAGTACTTC; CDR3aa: CASSGTGGSYEQYF
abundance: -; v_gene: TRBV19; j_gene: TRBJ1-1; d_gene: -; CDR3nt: TGTGCCAGTAGAGCCATCTTTGGGAGCACTGAAGCTTTCTTT; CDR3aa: CASRAIFGSTEAFF
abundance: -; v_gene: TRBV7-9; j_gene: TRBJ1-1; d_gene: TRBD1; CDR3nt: TGTGCCAGCGTTTATTGGCGGGGGACAGGGGATAGAGAAGCTTTCTTT; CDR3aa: CASVYWRGTGDREAFF
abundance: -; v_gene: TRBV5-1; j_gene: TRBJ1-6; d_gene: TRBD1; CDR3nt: TGCGCCAGCAGCTTTTGGACAGGGATAGGGAATTCACCCCTCCACTTT; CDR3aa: CASSFWTGIGNSPLHF